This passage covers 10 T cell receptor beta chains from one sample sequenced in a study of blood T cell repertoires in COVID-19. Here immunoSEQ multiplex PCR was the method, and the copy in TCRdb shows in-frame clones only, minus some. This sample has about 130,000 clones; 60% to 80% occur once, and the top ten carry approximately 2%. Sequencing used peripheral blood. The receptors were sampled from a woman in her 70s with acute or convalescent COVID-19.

The CDR3 DNA sequence: TGTGCCAGCAGTTTGTTTGGGGACAGGGTGAGCAATCAGCCCCAGCATTTT. Translation gives CASSLFGDRVSNQPQHF. The chain uses TRBV27 and TRBJ1-5; 9 nucleotides line up with TRBD1. CDR1 is MNHEY and CDR2 is SMNVEV in the germline V gene (reference sequence). The CDR3 covers 17 residues. V shed 3 bases and J 1 base; nucleotides not matched to a gene: 7.

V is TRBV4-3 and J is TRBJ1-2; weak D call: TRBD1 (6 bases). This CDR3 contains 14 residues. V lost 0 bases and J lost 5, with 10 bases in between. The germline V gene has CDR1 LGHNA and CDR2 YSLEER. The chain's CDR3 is CASSQETGKYGYTF. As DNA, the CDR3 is TGCGCCAGCAGCCAAGAAACAGGGAAATATGGCTACACCTTC.

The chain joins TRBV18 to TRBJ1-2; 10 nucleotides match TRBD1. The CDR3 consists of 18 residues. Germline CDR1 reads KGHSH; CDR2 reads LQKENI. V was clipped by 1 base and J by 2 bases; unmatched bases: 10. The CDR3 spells CASSPLGTGVSPNYGYTF. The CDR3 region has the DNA TGTGCCAGCTCACCACTGGGGACAGGGGTGAGTCCGAACTATGGCTACACCTTC. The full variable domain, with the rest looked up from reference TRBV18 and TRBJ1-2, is NAGVMQNPRHLVRRRGQEARLRCSPMKGHSHVYWYRQLPEEGLKFMVYLQKENIIDESGMPKERFSAEFPKEGPSILRIQQVVRGDSAAYFCASSPLGTGVSPNYGYTFGSGTRLTVV.

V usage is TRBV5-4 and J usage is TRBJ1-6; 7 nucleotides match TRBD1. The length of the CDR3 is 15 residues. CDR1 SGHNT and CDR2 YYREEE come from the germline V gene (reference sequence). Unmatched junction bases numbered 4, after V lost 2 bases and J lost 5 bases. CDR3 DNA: TGTGCCAGCAGCTTCCGGGACAGCGATAATTCACCCCTCCACTTT. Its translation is CASSFRDSDNSPLHF.

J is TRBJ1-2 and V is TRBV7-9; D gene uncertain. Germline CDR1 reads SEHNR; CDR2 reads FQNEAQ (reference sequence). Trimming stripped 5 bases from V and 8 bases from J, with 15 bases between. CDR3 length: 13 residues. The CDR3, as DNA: TGTGCCAGCAGCCCCCGCCAATGGAGCGGCTACACCTTC. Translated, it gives CASSPRQWSGYTF.

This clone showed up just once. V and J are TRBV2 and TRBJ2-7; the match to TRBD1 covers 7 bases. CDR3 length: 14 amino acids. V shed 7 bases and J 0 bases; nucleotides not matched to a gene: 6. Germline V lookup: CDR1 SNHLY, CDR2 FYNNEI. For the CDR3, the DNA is TGTGCCAGCACCAGACAGGGACCCTCCTACGAGCAGTACTTC. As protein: CASTRQGPSYEQYF.

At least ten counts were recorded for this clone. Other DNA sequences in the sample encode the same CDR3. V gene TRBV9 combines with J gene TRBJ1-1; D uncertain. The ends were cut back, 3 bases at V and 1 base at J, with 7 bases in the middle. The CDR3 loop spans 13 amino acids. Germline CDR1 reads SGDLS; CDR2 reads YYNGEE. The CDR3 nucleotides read TGTGCCAGCAGCGCACGACAGAACACTGAAGCTTTCTTT. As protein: CASSARQNTEAFF.

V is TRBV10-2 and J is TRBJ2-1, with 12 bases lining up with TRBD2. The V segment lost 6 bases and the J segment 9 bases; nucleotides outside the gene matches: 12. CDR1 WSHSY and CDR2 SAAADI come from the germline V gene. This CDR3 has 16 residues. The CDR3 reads CASRVASGGARGEQFF. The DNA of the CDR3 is TGCGCCAGCAGGGTGGCTAGCGGGGGGGCCCGTGGTGAGCAGTTCTTC.

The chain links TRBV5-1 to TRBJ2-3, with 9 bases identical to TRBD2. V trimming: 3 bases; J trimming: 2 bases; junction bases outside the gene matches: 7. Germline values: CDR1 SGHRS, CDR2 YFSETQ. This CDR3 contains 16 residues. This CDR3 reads CASSWGSGRITDTQYF. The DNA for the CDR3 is TGCGCCAGCAGCTGGGGAAGCGGGAGGATCACAGATACGCAGTATTTT.

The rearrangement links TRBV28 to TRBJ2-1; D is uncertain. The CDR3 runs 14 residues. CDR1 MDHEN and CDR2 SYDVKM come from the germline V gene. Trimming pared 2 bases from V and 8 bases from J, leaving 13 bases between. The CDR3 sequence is CASSLQLIPDEQFF. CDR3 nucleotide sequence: TGTGCCAGCAGTTTACAACTTATTCCCGATGAGCAGTTCTTC.